One sample yielded the 8 T cell receptor beta chains listed below, sequenced in a study of T cell changes during pregnancy in multiple sclerosis. TCRdb's copy holds only in-frame clones and misses some; the assay was immunoSEQ multiplex PCR. In the table there are 60,000 to 70,000 clones, around 92% of which are singletons. The input for sequencing was peripheral blood, taken in the second trimester of pregnancy. The receptor source for this set is a female donor in good health, enrolled as a control in a pregnancy study.

This rearrangement joins TRBV7-2 to TRBJ2-5, with 9 bases fitting TRBD2. Germline V gene data show CDR1 as SGHTA and CDR2 as FQGNSA. The CDR3 consists of 18 residues. V shed 1 base, J shed 1 base, and the junction held 10 bases outside the gene matches. The chain's CDR3 is CASSLGGASGTIQETQYF. The CDR3 DNA reads as TGTGCCAGCAGCTTAGGGGGAGCTAGCGGGACCATCCAAGAGACCCAGTACTTC.

V usage is TRBV5-4 and J usage is TRBJ1-6; a weak D match, TRBD1 (5 bases). CDR1 and CDR2 (germline): SGHNT, YYREEE (reference sequence). The CDR3 runs 15 residues. Trimming cost V 2 bases and J 9 bases, with 15 bases left between them. As DNA, the CDR3 is TGTGCCAGCAGCTTTGGGGGGTATGTAGGTTCACCCCTCCACTTT. This sequence encodes CASSFGGYVGSPLHF.

V gene TRBV5-1 combines with J gene TRBJ1-2, with D possibly being TRBD1 (5 bases). This CDR3 has 15 residues. The V gene's germline CDR1 is SGHRS and CDR2 YFSETQ. V lost 2 bases, J lost 8 bases, and 19 bases lay in between. The CDR3 region has the DNA TGCGCCAGCAGCTTTAATGCGGGGACGAGTGCCGGCTACACCTTC. Translating gives CASSFNAGTSAGYTF.

The chain uses TRBV29-1 and TRBJ2-3; tentatively, D is TRBD1 (6 bases). This CDR3 has 17 amino acids. Between the trimmed V and J ends, which lost 0 bases and 3 bases, there was a span of 19 bases. Germline V gene sequence: CDR1 SQVTM, CDR2 ANQGSEA. The DNA for the CDR3 is TGCAGCGTTGAAGAGGGCTGGGGGCCGATCGCAACAGATACGCAGTATTTT. This codes for CSVEEGWGPIATDTQYF.

This chain uses TRBV4-1 with TRBJ1-5, with a weak D call TRBD1 (5 bases). Germline V gives CDR1 MGHRA, CDR2 YSYEKL. CDR3 length: 17 residues. Trimming stripped 4 bases from V and 0 bases from J, with 16 bases between. The CDR3 DNA is TGCGCCAGCAGCCCCCGAACAGGTGATTATAGCAATCAGCCCCAGCATTTT. It is translated as CASSPRTGDYSNQPQHF.

In its sample, this clone was seen once. The rearrangement joins TRBV29-1 to TRBJ1-2, with 8 bases lining up with TRBD1. CDR1 is SQVTM, CDR2 ANQGSEA, per germline. CDR3 length: 14 residues. Trimming removed 7 bases from V and 7 bases from J; junction bases left unmatched: 14. The CDR3 protein is CSAADGQGAPGYTF. CDR3 sequence (DNA): TGCAGCGCCGCGGACGGACAGGGTGCCCCTGGCTACACCTTC.

The rearrangement links TRBV28 to TRBJ2-3; 8 bases are shared with TRBD2. V was clipped by 3 bases and J by 5 bases; unmatched bases: 4. Germline V gene lookup returns CDR1 MDHEN and CDR2 SYDVKM. This CDR3 has 14 amino acids. CDR3 region: CASSFSGVIDTQYF. CDR3 bases: TGTGCCAGCAGTTTTAGCGGGGTCATAGATACGCAGTATTTT.

As for this clone: A read error may produce the germline difference seen at one junction end. Other DNA sequences in this sample translate to the same CDR3. V is TRBV5-1 and J is TRBJ2-2, with 8 bases identical to TRBD2. From germline, CDR1 is SGHRS and CDR2 YFSETQ. The CDR3 length is 11 residues. DNA for the CDR3: TGCGCCAGCAGCTTTAGCGGGGAACTGTTTTTT. This codes for CASSFSGELFF.